The following is a T cell receptor beta chain sequence with its context. The record originates from a study of OX40 agonist ivuxolimab in advanced cancers. Study-level information: Given to patients was ivuxolimab, an agonistic anti-OX40 (CD134) antibody. The patients received ivuxolimab by intravenous route every 2 weeks at 0.01 to 10 mg/kg.

The data were produced by immunoSEQ multiplex PCR, yet TCRdb's version contains in-frame clones alone and is incomplete. The sample has 63,000 or so clones, 85% to 90% seen once; the top ten hold under 2.5%. This sequence was found in an adult with an advanced solid tumor such as melanoma, head and neck, liver or kidney cancer. The starting material was CD4+ or CD8+ T cells sorted from blood, obtained in a trial of the OX40 agonist ivuxolimab.

CDR3 amino acids: CASSVDGTGAYGYTF. CDR3 nucleotides: TGTGCCAGCAGCGTAGACGGGACAGGGGCGTATGGCTACACCTTC. The V gene is TRBV9, the J gene TRBJ1-2; TRBD1 matches 10 bases. The CDR3 length is 15 residues. J was trimmed by 5 bases and V by 0 bases; bases with no gene match: 4. Germline V lookup: CDR1 SGDLS, CDR2 YYNGEE. The variable domain in full, with the rest retrieved from reference TRBV9 and TRBJ1-2, is DSGVTQTPKHLITATGQRVTLRCSPRSGDLSVYWYQQSLDQGLQFLIQYYNGEERAKGNILERFSAQQFPDLHSELNLSSLELGDSALYFCASSVDGTGAYGYTFGSGTRLTVV.